Following are 21 T cell receptor beta chains from one sample sequenced in a study of T cell repertoires in cytomegalovirus infection. These TCRs' antigens remain unknown. A single record per CDR3 protein comes from TCRdb applying MiXCR to the reads. This sample has about 270,000 distinct CDR3 sequences, with around 20% found just once. Sequencing was performed on cultured PBMCs, taken from culture after CMV antigen stimulation. The receptors here all came from a human donor in good health (CMV status not recorded). Some clones in this sample may be carry-over from other donors' samples.

This chain joins TRBV6-5 and TRBJ2-7; 9 bases line up with TRBD1. This CDR3 comprises 13 residues. Germline V gene lookup returns CDR1 MNHEY and CDR2 SVGAGI. V gave up 5 bases and J gave up 6 bases; unmatched junction bases: 5. The DNA of the CDR3 is TGTGCCAGCAGTACGGGACAGGGAGGCGAGCAGTACGTC. Amino acids: CASSTGQGGEQYV.

In this sample, this clonotype turned up a few times. One end of the junction is discordant with germline, which a read error may explain. The rearrangement links TRBV27 to TRBJ2-1; 8 bases map to TRBD2. The CDR3 has 13 residues. The germline V gene encodes CDR1 MNHEY and CDR2 SMNVEV (reference sequence). CDR3 sequence reads: CVSSLAGSNEQFF. The CDR3 DNA follows: TGTGTCAGCAGTCTAGCGGGCTCAAATGAGCAGTTCTTC.

The V gene is TRBV12-3 or TRBV12-4, the J gene TRBJ2-3; tentatively, D is TRBD1 (6 bases). CDR3 length: 14 residues. The V end lost 6 bases, the J end lost 5 bases, and 15 bases lay between the germline ends. This CDR3 reads CASSPAGAGDTQYF. CDR3 nucleotide sequence: TGTGCCAGCAGCCCCGCAGGGGCGGGAGATACGCAGTATTTT.

This clonotype has just one count. The rearrangement links TRBV6-1 to TRBJ2-3, with 11 bases that match TRBD2. Germline-derived CDR1 and CDR2 are MNHNS and SASEGT. CDR3 length: 15 amino acids. The V gene end was trimmed by 0 bases and the J gene end by 4 bases; junction bases not matched to a gene: 0. CDR3 DNA: TGTGCCAGCAGTGAAGCACTAGCGGGAGCAGATACGCAGTATTTT. It yields the protein CASSEALAGADTQYF.

This chain joins TRBV19 and TRBJ2-1; TRBD2 aligns across 8 bases. Germline CDR1 is LNHDA and CDR2 is SQIVND (reference sequence). V was pared by 3 bases and J by 9 bases, with 13 bases of the junction left unmatched. The CDR3 is 16 amino acids. CDR3 bases: TGTGCCAGTAGTATTTCCCCAGCGGGAGTTTGGGGTGAGCAGTTCTTC. Amino acid sequence: CASSISPAGVWGEQFF.

This clonotype has ten or more counts. The chain carries TRBV7-6 and TRBJ2-1; tentatively, D is TRBD1 (5 bases). Germline assignment: CDR1 SGHVS and CDR2 FNYEAQ. The CDR3 has 15 amino acids. Trimming cost V 5 bases and J 0 bases, with 11 bases left between them. CDR3 amino acids: CASSPRTYSYNEQFF. As DNA, the CDR3 is TGTGCCAGCAGCCCACGGACATACTCCTACAATGAGCAGTTCTTC.

This sequence joins TRBV5-6 and TRBJ1-1; 7 bases are shared with TRBD1. V lost 4 bases, J lost 5 bases, and 11 bases stayed unmatched. The CDR3 has 15 residues. Germline values: CDR1 SGHDT, CDR2 YYEEEE. The DNA for the CDR3 is TGTGCCAGCAGCGGGGTGACAGGGAGGTGGACTGAAGCTTTCTTT. It yields the protein CASSGVTGRWTEAFF.

The CDR3 loop is CASSGAGGLAGYFTYNEQFF. In nucleotides, the CDR3 is TGTGCCAGCAGCGGGGCAGGGGGACTAGCGGGATACTTCACCTACAATGAGCAGTTCTTC. The gene calls are TRBV5-6 and TRBJ2-1; 13 bases are a match to TRBD2. The junction had 15 bases not matched to a gene; V was cut back by 4 bases and J by 2 bases. CDR3 length equals 20 residues. The germline V gene has CDR1 SGHDT and CDR2 YYEEEE. Complete variable domain (other parts from reference TRBV5-6 and TRBJ2-1): DAGVTQSPTHLIKTRGQQVTLRCSPKSGHDTVSWYQQALGQGPQFIFQYYEEEERQRGNFPDRFSGHQFPNYSSELNVNALLLGDSALYLCASSGAGGLAGYFTYNEQFFGPGTRLTVL.

This clonotype was counted ten times or more. The chain recombines TRBV7-2 with TRBJ2-7; 9 positions agree with TRBD2. Per germline, CDR1 SGHTA and CDR2 FQGNSA. Trimming at V came to 0 bases and at J to 2 bases, leaving 5 bases not matched to a gene. CDR3 length: 16 residues. This chain's CDR3 is CASSLAATSGTYEQYF. CDR3 bases: TGTGCCAGCAGCTTAGCGGCGACTAGCGGTACCTACGAGCAGTACTTC.

The genes are TRBV3-1 and TRBJ1-5, with D possibly matching TRBD1 (6 bases). CDR1 and CDR2 (germline): LGHDT, YNNKEL (reference sequence). The CDR3 spans 14 residues. V was trimmed by 6 bases and J by 3 bases, leaving 12 bases between them. The CDR3 DNA follows: TGTGCCAGCAGTCTAAACAGGGCCAATCAGCCCCAGCATTTT. It is translated as CASSLNRANQPQHF.

This clonotype has only a few counts. The chain couples TRBV4-3 to TRBJ2-1, with a possible D match to TRBD2 (6 bases). The V and J ends lost 8 bases and 2 bases respectively, with 16 bases between them. The CDR3 covers 15 residues. CDR1 and CDR2 (germline): LGHNA, YSLEER. The CDR3 coding sequence is TGCGCCAGCTCTGCCGGGGGACGGACCTACAATGAGCAGTTCTTC. It is translated as CASSAGGRTYNEQFF.

This chain joins TRBV7-9 and TRBJ1-5; TRBD1 might be the D (6 bases). V was pared by 2 bases and J by 1 base, with 12 bases between. The CDR3 spans 16 residues. Per the germline V gene, CDR1 is SEHNR and CDR2 is FQNEAQ (reference sequence). CDR3 protein: CASSLTGAGSNQPQHF. The CDR3 DNA sequence: TGTGCCAGCAGCTTAACGGGGGCAGGAAGCAATCAGCCCCAGCATTTT.

This clonotype occurred many times. The rearrangement joins TRBV7-2 to TRBJ2-1; 8 bases map to TRBD2. CDR3 length equals 16 residues. The junction had 4 bases not matched to a gene; V was cut back by 0 bases and J by 3 bases. Germline V gives CDR1 SGHTA, CDR2 FQGNSA. Written as DNA, the CDR3 is TGTGCCAGCAGCTTAGCCAGCGGGAGCTTCTACAATGAGCAGTTCTTC. It specifies CASSLASGSFYNEQFF.

The J gene is TRBJ2-3, the V gene TRBV9; D not certain. The CDR3 extends over 14 amino acids. Deletions cut 1 base from V and 5 bases from J, with 11 bases between. In germline, CDR1 is SGDLS, CDR2 YYNGEE. In nucleotides, the CDR3 is TGTGCCAGCAGCGTATTCAGCGATGGAGATACGCAGTATTTT. Translated, it gives CASSVFSDGDTQYF.

The gene calls are TRBV28 and TRBJ1-5, with D tentatively TRBD1 (6 bases). Per germline, CDR1 MDHEN and CDR2 SYDVKM. The CDR3 has 14 residues. Trimming took off 3 bases at V and 4 bases at J, with 10 bases between the two ends. The CDR3 DNA is TGTGCCAGCAGTTTGGGACACCGAAATCAGCCCCAGCATTTT. This gives the protein CASSLGHRNQPQHF.

The J gene is TRBJ2-7, the V gene TRBV6-2 or TRBV6-3, with 8 bases that match TRBD1. The germline CDR1 and CDR2 sequences are MNHEY and SVGEGT. The CDR3 length is 14 residues. V trimming: 5 bases; J trimming: 4 bases; junction bases outside the gene matches: 7. As DNA, the CDR3 is TGTGCCAGCAGTGGACAGGGTCGAGGGTACGAGCAGTACGTC. Translation: CASSGQGRGYEQYV.

This clonotype was detected ten times or more. V usage is TRBV7-9 and J usage is TRBJ2-3; TRBD2 matches at 7 bases. The CDR3 is 12 amino acids. Losses at the gene ends were 6 bases for V and 5 bases for J; bases not matched to a gene: 2. Germline CDR1 SEHNR, CDR2 FQNEAQ (reference sequence). The CDR3 DNA reads TGTGCCAGCAGGGCGGGAGTAGATACGCAGTATTTT. Residues: CASRAGVDTQYF.

In its sample, this clonotype was seen a few times. Sequence at one end of the junction differs from germline and may be a read error. This sequence joins TRBV7-9 and TRBJ2-3; 7 nucleotides align to TRBD2. The CDR3 loop spans 15 amino acids. CDR1 and CDR2 (germline): SEHNR, FQNEAQ (reference sequence). The CDR3, as DNA: TGTGCCAGCAGCGTAGCGGGTATCTTCACAGATACGCAGTATTTT. Its protein product is CASSVAGIFTDTQYF.

V gene TRBV7-9 combines with J gene TRBJ2-1; D is perhaps TRBD1 or TRBD2 (5 bases each). Per germline, CDR1 SEHNR and CDR2 FQNEAQ (reference sequence). V was cut by 2 bases and J by 7 bases, with 12 bases left in between. The CDR3 totals 14 residues. CDR3 in DNA: TGTGCCAGCAGCTTAAACCGGGGCTGGAATGAGCAGTTCTTC. The encoded protein is CASSLNRGWNEQFF. The whole variable domain, filled in from reference TRBV7-9 and TRBJ2-1, reads DTGVSQNPRHKITKRGQNVTFRCDPISEHNRLYWYRQTLGQGPEFLTYFQNEAQLEKSRLLSDRFSAERPKGSFSTLEIQRTEQGDSAMYLCASSLNRGWNEQFFGPGTRLTVL.

In this sample, this clonotype turned up a few times. The gene calls are TRBV6-2 or TRBV6-3 and TRBJ2-1; D remains unclear. Per germline, CDR1 MNHEY and CDR2 SVGEGT. V was cut by 6 bases and J by 5 bases, with 17 bases left in between. The CDR3 runs 15 residues. The CDR3 protein is CASSSPRRTDNEQFF. CDR3 in DNA: TGTGCCAGCAGCTCTCCCCGGCGGACGGACAATGAGCAGTTCTTC.

This clonotype was detected many times. The rearrangement joins TRBV11-3 to TRBJ2-3; tentatively, D is TRBD1 (5 bases). The CDR3 has 12 residues. V was shortened by 7 bases and J by 0 bases, with 5 bases between the two germline ends. Germline assignment: CDR1 SGHNT and CDR2 YENEEA. As DNA, the CDR3 is TGTGCCAGCAAGGGGAGCACAGATACGCAGTATTTT. This sequence encodes CASKGSTDTQYF. Drawing the rest from reference TRBV11-3 and TRBJ2-3, the complete variable domain is EAGVVQSPRYKIIEKKQPVAFWCNPISGHNTLYWYLQNLGQGPELLIRYENEEAVDDSQLPKDRFSAERLKGVDSTLKIQPAELGDSAVYLCASKGSTDTQYFGPGTRLTVL.